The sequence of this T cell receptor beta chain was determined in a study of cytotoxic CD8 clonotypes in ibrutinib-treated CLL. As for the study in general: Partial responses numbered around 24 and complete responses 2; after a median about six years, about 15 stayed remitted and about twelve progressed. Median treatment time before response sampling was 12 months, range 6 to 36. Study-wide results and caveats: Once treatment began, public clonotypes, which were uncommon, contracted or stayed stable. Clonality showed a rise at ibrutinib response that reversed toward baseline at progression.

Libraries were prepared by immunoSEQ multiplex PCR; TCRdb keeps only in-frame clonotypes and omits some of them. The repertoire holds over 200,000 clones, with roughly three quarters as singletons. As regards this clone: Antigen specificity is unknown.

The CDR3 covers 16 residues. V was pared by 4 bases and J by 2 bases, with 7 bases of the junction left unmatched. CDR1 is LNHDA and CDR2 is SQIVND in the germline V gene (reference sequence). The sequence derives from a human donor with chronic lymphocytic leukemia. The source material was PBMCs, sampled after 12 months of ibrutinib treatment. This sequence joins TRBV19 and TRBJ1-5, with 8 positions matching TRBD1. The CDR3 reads CASSTRQGWGNQPQHF. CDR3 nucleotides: TGTGCCAGTAGTACCCGACAGGGGTGGGGCAATCAGCCCCAGCATTTT.